The clone carrying this TCR beta chain was detected only a few times. Its target is unknown. PCR primers comprised 60 Vbeta and 13 Jbeta primers. The method was immunoSEQ multiplex PCR; TCRdb's version includes in-frame clones alone and lacks a portion of them. The sample lists approximately 100,000 clones, more than 65% occurring once. The data originate from a study of cytomegalovirus exposure and HLA in healthy donors. This CDR3 is 14 amino acids long. Between the trimmed V and J ends, which lost 2 bases and 3 bases, there was a span of 11 bases. Germline V lookup: CDR1 ENHRY, CDR2 SYGVKD. There were likely unrecorded immune exposures, though donors were nominally healthy when sampled. Study findings and constraints: About 87% or about 30% of the time was how often most TCR beta V segments were productive, according to an earlier analysis.

The receptor was isolated from a man aged 40-49 years in good health and CMV-seropositive. What was sequenced was PBMCs. V is TRBV10-3 and J is TRBJ2-7; possibly TRBD1 for D (6 bases). The CDR3 sequence is CAISEPGQDYEQYF. In nucleotides, the CDR3 is TGTGCCATCAGTGAGCCGGGACAAGACTACGAGCAGTACTTC.